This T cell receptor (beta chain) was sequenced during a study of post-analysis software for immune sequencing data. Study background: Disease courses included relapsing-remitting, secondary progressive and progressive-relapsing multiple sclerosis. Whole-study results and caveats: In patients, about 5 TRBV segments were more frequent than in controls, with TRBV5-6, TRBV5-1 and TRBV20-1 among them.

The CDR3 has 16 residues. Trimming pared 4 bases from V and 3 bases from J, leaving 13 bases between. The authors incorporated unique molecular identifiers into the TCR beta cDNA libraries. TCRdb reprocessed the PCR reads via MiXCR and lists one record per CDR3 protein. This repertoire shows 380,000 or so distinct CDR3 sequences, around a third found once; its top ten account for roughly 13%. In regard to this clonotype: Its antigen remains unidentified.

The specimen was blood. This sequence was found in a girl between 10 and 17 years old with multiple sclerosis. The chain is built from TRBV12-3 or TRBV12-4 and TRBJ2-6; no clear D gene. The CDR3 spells CASSSLRSVGANVLTF. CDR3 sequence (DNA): TGTGCCAGCAGTTCGTTGCGGTCCGTTGGGGCCAACGTCCTGACTTTC.